This is a list of T cell receptor beta chains from one sample in a study of OX40 agonist ivuxolimab in advanced cancers. The data were produced by immunoSEQ multiplex PCR, yet TCRdb's version contains in-frame clones alone and is incomplete. The sample has about 6,500 clones, roughly three quarters seen once. Material: CD4+ or CD8+ T cells sorted from blood, obtained in a trial of the OX40 agonist ivuxolimab. These receptors were taken from an adult with an advanced solid tumor such as melanoma, head and neck, liver or kidney cancer. Both conserved end residues are part of each CDR3. The D gene is left open where the match is weak. Expanded clones are given a class, and other clones once, few, many or no size at all.

NA | TRBJ2-3 | NA | TRBV27 | TGTGCCAGCAGTTTATGGGACACAGATACGCAGTATTTT | CASSLWDTDTQYF
NA | TRBJ1-2 | NA | TRBV13 | TGTGCCAGCAGTGCTAGGGGCGGGCAGATTGGCTACACCTTC | CASSARGGQIGYTF
NA | TRBJ2-2 | NA | TRBV6-5 | TGTGCCAGCAGTTACTATAGGACCGGGGAGCTGTTTTTT | CASSYYRTGELFF
NA | TRBJ2-1 | TRBD2 | TRBV19 | TGTGCCAGTAGTAGCGGGGGGGTCAATGAGCAGTTCTTC | CASSSGGVNEQFF
NA | TRBJ2-7 | TRBD1 | TRBV5-4 | TGTGCCAGCAGTTTCGGACAGGGGGTCAGCTCCTACGAGCAGTACTTC | CASSFGQGVSSYEQYF
NA | TRBJ2-1 | TRBD1 | TRBV27 | TGTGCCAGCAGTTCTACAGGGGACAATGAGCAGTTCTTC | CASSSTGDNEQFF
NA | TRBJ2-1 | TRBD2 | TRBV19 | TGTGCCAGTAGTAATATTACTAGCGGGCTCAATGAGCAGTTCTTC | CASSNITSGLNEQFF
NA | TRBJ2-2 | TRBD2 | TRBV7-2 | TGTGCCAGCAGCTGGAGCGGGGGGGTGAACACCGGGGAGCTGTTTTTT | CASSWSGGVNTGELFF
few | TRBJ2-7 | NA | TRBV27 | TGTGCCAGCGGACAGTTCTCCTACGAGCAGTACTTC | CASGQFSYEQYF
NA | TRBJ2-7 | NA | TRBV4-1 | TGCGCCAGCAGCCAATTCAGGGGCTCCTACGAGCAGTACTTC | CASSQFRGSYEQYF
NA | TRBJ2-7 | TRBD2 | TRBV13 | TGTGCCAGCAGCTCGGGACTAGCGGGAGGATTCTACGAGCAGTACTTC | CASSSGLAGGFYEQYF
NA | TRBJ2-7 | NA | TRBV2 | TGTGCCAGCAGTACATCTTGGGGCTTAGGATACGAGCAGTACTTC | CASSTSWGLGYEQYF
NA | TRBJ1-3 | NA | TRBV14 | TGTGCCAGCAGCCCATCGCCGGGGGCTGGAAACACCATATATTTT | CASSPSPGAGNTIYF
NA | TRBJ2-7 | NA | TRBV7-9 | TGTGCCAGCAGCTCGACATTCCATCCCTCCTACGAGCAGTACTTC | CASSSTFHPSYEQYF
NA | TRBJ1-2 | NA | TRBV5-4 | TGTGCCAGCAGCCCCTACAACAGGGATCACTATGGCTACACCTTC | CASSPYNRDHYGYTF
few | TRBJ1-6 | NA | TRBV6-6 | TGTGCCAGCAGCGAACCGACTGGGTCGGGGGCCCTCCACTTT | CASSEPTGSGALHF
once | TRBJ1-1 | NA | TRBV15 | TGTGCCACCAGCACCACGATGAAGGGATCTGAAGCTTTCTTT | CATSTTMKGSEAFF
NA | TRBJ2-1 | TRBD2 | TRBV10-3 | TGTGCCATCAGTGAATTGCTGCAGCGGGATGATCCGGACAATGAGCAGTTCTTC | CAISELLQRDDPDNEQFF
NA | TRBJ1-2 | NA | TRBV15 | TGTGCCACCAGCAGAGATCACGTAAGTAGGAGGTGTAACTATGGCTACACCTTC | CATSRDHVSRRCNYGYTF
NA | TRBJ2-1 | TRBD2 | TRBV7-9 | TGTGCCAGCAGCCCTCTAGCGGGGAACTACAATGAGCAGTTCTTC | CASSPLAGNYNEQFF
NA | TRBJ1-2 | NA | TRBV10-3 | TGTGCCATCAGTGACGTGGGCGGCTATCCGACTAACTATGGCTACACCTTC | CAISDVGGYPTNYGYTF
NA | TRBJ2-5 | NA | TRBV6-5 | TGTGCCAGCAGTCTGAACTGGGGGGAGACCCAGTACTTC | CASSLNWGETQYF
few | TRBJ2-6 | TRBD1 | TRBV2 | TGTGCCAGCAGTGGACAGGGCTCTGGGGCCAACGTCCTGACTTTC | CASSGQGSGANVLTF
NA | TRBJ1-1 | NA | TRBV4-1 | TGCGCCAGCAGCCAAGAGCGAGGTTCCCCTAGCACTGAAGCTTTCTTT | CASSQERGSPSTEAFF
NA | TRBJ1-5 | NA | TRBV27 | TGTGCCAGCAGCCAGGGTCTCAATCAGCCCCAGCATTTT | CASSQGLNQPQHF
NA | TRBJ1-2 | NA | TRBV5-5 | TGTGCCAGCAGCTTGTCTTTTCGTAGGACCTCTAACTATGGCTACACCTTC | CASSLSFRRTSNYGYTF
NA | TRBJ1-2 | TRBD1 | TRBV7-6 | TGTGCCAGCAGCTCTCGGACAGGGGGAACTTCTAACTATGGCTACACCTTC | CASSSRTGGTSNYGYTF
NA | TRBJ1-2 | NA | TRBV27 | TGTGCCAGCAGTTTATCTCAGGGGCTTGGCTACACCTTC | CASSLSQGLGYTF
NA | TRBJ2-3 | TRBD2 | TRBV13 | TGTGCCAGCAGCTTAGGGCAGGGAGGGGCAGATACGCAGTATTTT | CASSLGQGGADTQYF
NA | TRBJ2-3 | TRBD2 | TRBV13 | TGTGCCAGCCACCTAGCGGGGGACACAGATACGCAGTATTTT | CASHLAGDTDTQYF
NA | TRBJ2-2 | NA | TRBV6-7 | TGTGCCAGCAGTTACTCGATTGCCGGGGAGCTGTTTTTT | CASSYSIAGELFF
NA | TRBJ2-7 | NA | TRBV6-1 | TGTGCCAGCAGGAAGGGTCAGGGGAGTCATTTGGAGCAGTACTTC | CASRKGQGSHLEQYF
NA | TRBJ1-1 | NA | TRBV27 | TGTGCCAGCAGTTTAGGACAATATATGAACACTGAAGCTTTCTTT | CASSLGQYMNTEAFF
NA | TRBJ2-1 | NA | TRBV6-5 | TGTGCCAGCAGTTACTCCACAGGGAACTACAATGAGCAGTTCTTC | CASSYSTGNYNEQFF
NA | TRBJ1-2 | TRBD1 | TRBV4-3 | TGCGCCAGCAGCCAACTTATACAGGGGAACTATGGCTACACCTTC | CASSQLIQGNYGYTF
few | TRBJ2-7 | NA | TRBV4-1 | TGCGCCAGCAGCCAAGATAGTACCTACGAGCAGTACTTC | CASSQDSTYEQYF
NA | TRBJ2-7 | TRBD1 | TRBV27 | TGTGCCAGCAGTTTGAACAGGGGTTTGGGCTACGAGCAGTACTTC | CASSLNRGLGYEQYF
NA | TRBJ1-3 | NA | TRBV9 | TGTGCCAGCAGCGGACCGAGAGCGTTTGGAAACACCATATATTTT | CASSGPRAFGNTIYF
once | TRBJ1-2 | NA | TRBV27 | TGTGCCAGCAGTCCCTTCGGGAACTATGGCTACACCTTC | CASSPFGNYGYTF
once | TRBJ2-1 | NA | TRBV5-6 | TGTGCCAGCAGCTTGGGAGGGCCGTACTACAATGAGCAGTTCTTC | CASSLGGPYYNEQFF
NA | TRBJ1-4 | NA | TRBV5-4 | TGTGCCAGCAGCTTGGTCCCCTCTAGGGAAAAACTGTTTTTT | CASSLVPSREKLFF
NA | TRBJ1-1 | TRBD1 | TRBV7-3 | TGTGCCAGCAGCTTACAAGCAGGGGGATTCACTGAAGCTTTCTTT | CASSLQAGGFTEAFF